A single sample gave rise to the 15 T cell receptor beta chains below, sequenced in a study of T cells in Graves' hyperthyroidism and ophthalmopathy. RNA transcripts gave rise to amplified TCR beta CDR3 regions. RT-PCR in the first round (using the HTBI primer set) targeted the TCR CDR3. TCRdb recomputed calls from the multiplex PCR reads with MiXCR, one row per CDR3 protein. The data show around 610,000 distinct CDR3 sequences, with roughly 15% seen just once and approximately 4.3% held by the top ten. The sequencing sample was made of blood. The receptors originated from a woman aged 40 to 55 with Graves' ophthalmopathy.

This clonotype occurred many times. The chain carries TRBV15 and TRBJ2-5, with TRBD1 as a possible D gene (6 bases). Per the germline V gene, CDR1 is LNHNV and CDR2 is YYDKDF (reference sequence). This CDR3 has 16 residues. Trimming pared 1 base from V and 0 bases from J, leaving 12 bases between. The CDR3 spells CATSRGGQTYQETQYF. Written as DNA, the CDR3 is TGTGCCACCAGCAGAGGTGGACAGACGTACCAAGAGACCCAGTACTTC. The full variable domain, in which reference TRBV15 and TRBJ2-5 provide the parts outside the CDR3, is DAMVIQNPRYQVTQFGKPVTLSCSQTLNHNVMYWYQQKSSQAPKLLFHYYDKDFNNEADTPDNFQSRRPNTSFCFLDIRSPGLGDTAMYLCATSRGGQTYQETQYFGPGTRLLVL.

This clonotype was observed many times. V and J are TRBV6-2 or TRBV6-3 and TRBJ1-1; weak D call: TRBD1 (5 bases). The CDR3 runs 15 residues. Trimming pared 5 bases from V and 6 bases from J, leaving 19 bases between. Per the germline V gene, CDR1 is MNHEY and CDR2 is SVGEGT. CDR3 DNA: TGTGCCAGCAGTAGCCCAGGATCCCTAGGGGCTGAAGCTTTCTTT. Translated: CASSSPGSLGAEAFF.

The CDR3 region is CASSEWRGGSETQYF. CDR3 nucleotide sequence: TGTGCCAGCAGTGAATGGAGGGGAGGGTCAGAGACCCAGTACTTC. This chain uses TRBV2 with TRBJ2-5, with TRBD2 matching over 7 bases. J was trimmed by 4 bases and V by 2 bases; bases with no gene match: 7. Per the germline V gene, CDR1 is SNHLY and CDR2 is FYNNEI. The CDR3 length is 15 residues.

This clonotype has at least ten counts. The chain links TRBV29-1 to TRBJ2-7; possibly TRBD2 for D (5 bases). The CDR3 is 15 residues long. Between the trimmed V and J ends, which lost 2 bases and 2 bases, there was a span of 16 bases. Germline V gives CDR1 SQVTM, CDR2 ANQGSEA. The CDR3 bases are TGCAGCGTTGAACTACCAGCGGATACGACCTACGAGCAGTACTTC. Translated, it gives CSVELPADTTYEQYF.

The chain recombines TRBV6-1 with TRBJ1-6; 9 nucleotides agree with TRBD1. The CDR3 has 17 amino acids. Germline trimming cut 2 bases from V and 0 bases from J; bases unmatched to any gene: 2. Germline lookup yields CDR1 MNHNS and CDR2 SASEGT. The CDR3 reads CASSEQDRGSYNSPLHF. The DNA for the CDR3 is TGTGCCAGCAGTGAACAGGACAGGGGCTCCTATAATTCACCCCTCCACTTT.

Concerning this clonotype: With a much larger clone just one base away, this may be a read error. The CDR3 reads CASSGLQGARGEQYF. In nucleotides, the CDR3 is TGTGCCAGCAGTGGGCTACAGGGGGCGAGGGGCGAGCAGTACTTC. This sequence joins TRBV25-1 and TRBJ2-7; 9 nucleotides match TRBD1. The CDR3 contains 15 residues. V was clipped by 4 bases and J by 6 bases; unmatched bases: 10. Germline V gene data show CDR1 as MGHDK and CDR2 as SYGVNS.

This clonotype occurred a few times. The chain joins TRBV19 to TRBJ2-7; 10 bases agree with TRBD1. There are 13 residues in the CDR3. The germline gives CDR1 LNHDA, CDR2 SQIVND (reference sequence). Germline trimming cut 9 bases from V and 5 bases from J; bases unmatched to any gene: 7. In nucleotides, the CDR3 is TGTGCCAGGGGGGGACAGGGGCGTCACGAGCAGTACTTC. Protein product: CARGGQGRHEQYF.

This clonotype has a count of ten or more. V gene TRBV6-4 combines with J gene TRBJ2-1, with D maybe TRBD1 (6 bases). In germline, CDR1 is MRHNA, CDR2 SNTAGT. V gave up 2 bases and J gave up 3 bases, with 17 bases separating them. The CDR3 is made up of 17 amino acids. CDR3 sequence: CASSDLRTARLYNEQFF. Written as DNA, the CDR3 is TGTGCCAGCAGTGACCTCCGGACAGCTCGACTCTACAATGAGCAGTTCTTC.

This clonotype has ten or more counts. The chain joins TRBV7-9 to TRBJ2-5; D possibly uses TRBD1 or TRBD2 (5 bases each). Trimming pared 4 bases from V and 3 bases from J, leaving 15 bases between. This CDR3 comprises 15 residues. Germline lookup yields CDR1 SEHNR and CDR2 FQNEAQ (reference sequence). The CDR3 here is CASSSRDAEEETQYF. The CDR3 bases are TGTGCCAGCAGCTCCCGGGACGCAGAGGAAGAGACCCAGTACTTC.

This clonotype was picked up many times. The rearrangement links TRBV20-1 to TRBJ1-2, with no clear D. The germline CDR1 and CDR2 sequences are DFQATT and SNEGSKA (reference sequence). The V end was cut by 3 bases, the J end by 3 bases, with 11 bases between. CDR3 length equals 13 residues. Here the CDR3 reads CSASPMLDYGYTF. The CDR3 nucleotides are TGCAGTGCTAGTCCCATGTTGGACTATGGCTACACCTTC.

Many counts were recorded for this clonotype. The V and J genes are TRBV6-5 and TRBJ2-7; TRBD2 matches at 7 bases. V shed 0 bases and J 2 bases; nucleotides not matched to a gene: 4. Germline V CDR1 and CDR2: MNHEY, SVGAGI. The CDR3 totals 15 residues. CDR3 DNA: TGTGCCAGCAGTTACTCAGCGGGGTCCGCCTACGAGCAGTACTTC. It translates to CASSYSAGSAYEQYF.

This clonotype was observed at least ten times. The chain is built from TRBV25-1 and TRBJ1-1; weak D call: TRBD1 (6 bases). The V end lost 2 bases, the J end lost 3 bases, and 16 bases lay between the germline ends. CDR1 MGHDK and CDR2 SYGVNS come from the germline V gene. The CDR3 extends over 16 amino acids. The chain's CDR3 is CASSEGVGAGDTEAFF. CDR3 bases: TGTGCCAGCAGTGAAGGGGTAGGGGCAGGGGACACTGAAGCTTTCTTT.

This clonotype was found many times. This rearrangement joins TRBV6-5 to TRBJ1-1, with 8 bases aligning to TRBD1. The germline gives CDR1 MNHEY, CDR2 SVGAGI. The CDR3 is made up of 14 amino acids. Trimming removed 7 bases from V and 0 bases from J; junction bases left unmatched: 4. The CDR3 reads CASIKDRVNTEAFF. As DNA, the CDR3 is TGTGCCAGCATTAAGGACAGGGTGAACACTGAAGCTTTCTTT.

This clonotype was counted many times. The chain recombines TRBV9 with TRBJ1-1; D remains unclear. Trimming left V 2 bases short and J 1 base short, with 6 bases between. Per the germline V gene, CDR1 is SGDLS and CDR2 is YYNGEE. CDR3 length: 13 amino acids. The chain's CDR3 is CASSVNSNTEAFF. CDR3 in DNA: TGTGCCAGCAGCGTGAATTCGAACACTGAAGCTTTCTTT.

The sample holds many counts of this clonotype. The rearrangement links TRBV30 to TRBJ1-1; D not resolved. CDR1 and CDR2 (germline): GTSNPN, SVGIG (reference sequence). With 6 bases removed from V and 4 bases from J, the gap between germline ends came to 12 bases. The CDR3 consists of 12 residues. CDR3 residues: CACLGLGTEAFF. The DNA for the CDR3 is TGTGCCTGTTTAGGGTTGGGCACTGAAGCTTTCTTT.